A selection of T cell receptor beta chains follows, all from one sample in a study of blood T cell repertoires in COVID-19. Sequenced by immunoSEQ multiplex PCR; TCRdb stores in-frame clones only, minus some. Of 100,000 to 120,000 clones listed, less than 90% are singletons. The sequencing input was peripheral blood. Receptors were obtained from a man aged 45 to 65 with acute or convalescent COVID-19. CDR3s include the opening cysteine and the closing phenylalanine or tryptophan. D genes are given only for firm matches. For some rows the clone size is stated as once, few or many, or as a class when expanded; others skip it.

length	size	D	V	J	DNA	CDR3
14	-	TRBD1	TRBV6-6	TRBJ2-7	TGTGCCAGCAGAATCCAGGGGGCGACCTACGAGCAGTACTTC	CASRIQGATYEQYF
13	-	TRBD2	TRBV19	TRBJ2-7	TGTGCCAGTAGTATGGGACTAGCTTACGAGCAGTACTTC	CASSMGLAYEQYF
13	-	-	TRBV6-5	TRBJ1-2	TGTGCCAGCAGCCCGTCGGGGGACTATGGCTACACCTTC	CASSPSGDYGYTF
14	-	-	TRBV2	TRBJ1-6	TGTGCCAGCGGGCTTGGACGGGGGAATTCACCCCTCCACTTT	CASGLGRGNSPLHF
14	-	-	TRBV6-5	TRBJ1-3	TGTGCCAGCATTGGGGGGTTAAGTGGAAACACCATATATTTT	CASIGGLSGNTIYF
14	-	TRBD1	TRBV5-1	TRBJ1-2	TGCGCCAGCAGCTCCGGACAGGCGAACTATGGCTACACCTTC	CASSSGQANYGYTF
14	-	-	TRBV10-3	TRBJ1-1	TGTGCCATCAGTGAGTCGACAGGGAACACTGAAGCTTTCTTT	CAISESTGNTEAFF
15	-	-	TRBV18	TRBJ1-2	TGTGCCAGCTCATGGACAGAAGAAGACTACTATGGCTACACCTTC	CASSWTEEDYYGYTF
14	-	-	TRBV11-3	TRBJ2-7	TGTGCCAGCAGTCCCAGCAGAGGCCCTTACGAGCAGTACTTC	CASSPSRGPYEQYF
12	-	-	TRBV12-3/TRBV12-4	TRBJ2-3	TGTGCCAGTTCATCGGGGGAAGATACGCAGTATTTT	CASSSGEDTQYF
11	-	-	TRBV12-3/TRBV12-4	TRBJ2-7	TGTGCCAGCAGGCTACAGGGTGCTGAGTACTTC	CASRLQGAEYF
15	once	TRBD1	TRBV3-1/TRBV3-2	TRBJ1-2	TGTGCCAGCAGCAGAGGACAGGGAACGAACTATGGCTACACCTTC	CASSRGQGTNYGYTF
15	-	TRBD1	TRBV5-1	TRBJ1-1	TGCGCCAGCAGCCCCTTGGACAGGCCCCAAGGTGAAGCTTTCTTT	CASSPLDRPQGEAFF
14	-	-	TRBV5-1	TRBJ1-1	TGCGCCAGCGGACTACACGACATGAACACTGAAGCTTTCTTT	CASGLHDMNTEAFF
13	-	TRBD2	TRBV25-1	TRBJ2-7	TGTGCCAGCAAAGGGGCGGGGGCCTACGAGCAGTACTTC	CASKGAGAYEQYF
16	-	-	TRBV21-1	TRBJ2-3	TGTGCCAGCAGCAAAATCTCGGGAGAGGCCACAGATACGCAGTATTTT	CASSKISGEATDTQYF
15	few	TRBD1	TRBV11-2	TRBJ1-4	TGTGCCAGCAGCTTAGGGACAGGGCCAAATGAAAAACTGTTTTTT	CASSLGTGPNEKLFF
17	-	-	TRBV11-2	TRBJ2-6	TGTGCCAGCAGCTTAAGAGTTGCGGGCGCCGGGGCCAACGTCCTGACTTTC	CASSLRVAGAGANVLTF
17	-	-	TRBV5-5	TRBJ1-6	TGTGCCAGCAGCTTGGATATCACGGGCTCCTATAATTCACCCCTCCACTTT	CASSLDITGSYNSPLHF
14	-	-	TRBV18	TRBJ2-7	TGTGCCAGCTCACCACAGCAGGAAGATTACGAGCAGTACTTC	CASSPQQEDYEQYF
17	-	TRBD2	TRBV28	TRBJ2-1	TGTGCCAGCAGTCCGACTCGTACTAGCGGGAGGTCTGATGAGCAGTTCTTC	CASSPTRTSGRSDEQFF
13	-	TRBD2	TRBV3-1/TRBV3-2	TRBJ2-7	TGTGCCAGCAGCCGGGACTATAGACTCGAGCAGTACTTC	CASSRDYRLEQYF
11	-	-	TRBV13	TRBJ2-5	TGTGCCAGCAGCTTACTAGAGACCCAGTACTTC	CASSLLETQYF
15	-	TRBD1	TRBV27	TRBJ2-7	TGTGCCAGCAACGGCGCAGGGGGTCTATCCTACGAGCAGTACTTC	CASNGAGGLSYEQYF
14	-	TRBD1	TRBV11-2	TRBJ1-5	TGTGCCAGCAGCTTAGCAGGGGGCTTTCAGCCCCAGCATTTT	CASSLAGGFQPQHF
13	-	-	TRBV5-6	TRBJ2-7	TGTGCCAGCAGCTTGTCCCGGAGCTACGAGCAGTACTTC	CASSLSRSYEQYF
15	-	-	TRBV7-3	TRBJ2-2	TGTGCCAGCAGCCCCGGGACTTTAAACACCGGGGAGCTGTTTTTT	CASSPGTLNTGELFF
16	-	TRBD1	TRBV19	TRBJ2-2	TGTGCCAGTAGTATGGACAGGGGCACGAACACCGGGGAGCTGTTTTTT	CASSMDRGTNTGELFF
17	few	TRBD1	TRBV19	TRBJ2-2	TGTGCCAGTAGTTCTCAGGGGAGACAGGGGGCCACCGGGGAGCTGTTTTTT	CASSSQGRQGATGELFF
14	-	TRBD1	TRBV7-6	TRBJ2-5	TGTGCCAGCAGCCCAGACAGGGACCAAGAGACCCAGTACTTC	CASSPDRDQETQYF